This TCR beta chain was sequenced during a study of blood T cell repertoires in COVID-19. Study-level information: Both acute and convalescent COVID-19 samples were obtained from the United States, Italy and Spain. Sample material is recorded as cDNA or gDNA derived from T cells, B-cell-depleted T cells, or PBMCs.

This CDR3 region has 15 residues. The germline V gene encodes CDR1 SGHVS and CDR2 FNYEAQ. Trimming left V 1 base short and J 0 bases short, with 10 bases between. In the authors' methods: Cell counts per sample came from amplifying reference gene primers. Libraries were prepared by immunoSEQ multiplex PCR; TCRdb keeps only in-frame clonotypes and omits some of them. V and J calls and clone size are those listed in that table; D and trimming were worked out from the DNA. This table holds 35,000 or so clones, approximately 90% found once. The sample taken for sequencing was peripheral blood. This chain links TRBV7-6 with TRBJ2-7, with TRBD1 as a possible D gene (7 bases). The sequence came from a man between 60 and 75 years old with active or convalescent COVID-19. CDR3 DNA sequence: TGTGCCAGCAGCTTAGACAGGGGACTCTCCTACGAGCAGTACTTC. Its protein is CASSLDRGLSYEQYF.